These T cell receptor beta chains were read from a single sample in a study of OX40 agonist ivuxolimab in advanced cancers. Profiled with immunoSEQ multiplex PCR; TCRdb holds only in-frame clones, not every one. In the table there are roughly 75,000 clones, about nine tenths of which are singletons. The sequences come from CD4+ or CD8+ T cells sorted from blood, collected in a trial of the OX40 agonist ivuxolimab. The receptors were gathered from an adult with an advanced solid tumor such as melanoma, head and neck, liver or kidney cancer. The CDR3 runs from the conserved cysteine through the conserved F or W. The D gene is left open where the match is weak. Part of the rows lack a size; the others show once, few, many or a class for expanded clones.

V gene: TRBV19
D gene: .
J gene: TRBJ1-3
clone size: .
CDR3 DNA: TGTGCCAGTAGTCCGGGACCTGGAAACACCATATATTTT
CDR3 protein: CASSPGPGNTIYF

V gene: TRBV5-6
D gene: .
J gene: TRBJ2-7
clone size: .
CDR3 DNA: TGTGCCAGCAGCTTGATCACCTATACCTACGAGCAGTACTTC
CDR3 protein: CASSLITYTYEQYF

V gene: TRBV4-3
D gene: .
J gene: TRBJ2-6
clone size: once
CDR3 DNA: TGCGCCAGCAGCCAACTCCCCGGGGCCTCTGGGGCCAACGTCCTGACTTTC
CDR3 protein: CASSQLPGASGANVLTF

V gene: TRBV7-3
D gene: .
J gene: TRBJ2-1
clone size: .
CDR3 DNA: TGTGCCAGCAGCTTAAGGAGCACGCGACCCGGGGGCTCCTACAATGAGCAGTTCTTC
CDR3 protein: CASSLRSTRPGGSYNEQFF

V gene: TRBV5-1
D gene: .
J gene: TRBJ2-3
clone size: .
CDR3 DNA: TGCGCCAGCAGCCCACCTGCTTCCACAGATACGCAGTATTTT
CDR3 protein: CASSPPASTDTQYF

V gene: TRBV30
D gene: .
J gene: TRBJ2-2
clone size: .
CDR3 DNA: TGTGCCTGGATGGGTACTAGACCTACCGGGGAGCTGTTTTTT
CDR3 protein: CAWMGTRPTGELFF

V gene: TRBV7-2
D gene: .
J gene: TRBJ2-5
clone size: .
CDR3 DNA: TGTGCCAGCAGCCAACAGACAGGTTTAGGAGAGACCCAGTACTTC
CDR3 protein: CASSQQTGLGETQYF

V gene: TRBV4-2
D gene: TRBD2
J gene: TRBJ2-5
clone size: .
CDR3 DNA: TGTGCCAGCAGCCAGATACTAGCGGGGGGGCCTAGCGGAGAGACCCAGTACTTC
CDR3 protein: CASSQILAGGPSGETQYF

V gene: TRBV30
D gene: .
J gene: TRBJ2-7
clone size: .
CDR3 DNA: TGTGCCTGGAGCCTTCTTGGGGTGGGCGAGCAGTACTTC
CDR3 protein: CAWSLLGVGEQYF

V gene: TRBV18
D gene: .
J gene: TRBJ1-6
clone size: .
CDR3 DNA: TGTGCCAGCTCACCACCGGGGAGGGGGTTTAATTCACCCCTCCACTTT
CDR3 protein: CASSPPGRGFNSPLHF